This TCR beta chain appears in the sequencing data of a study of CD8 T cells in Susac syndrome. V trimming: 8 bases; J trimming: 5 bases; junction bases outside the gene matches: 5. The CDR3 sequence is 14 residues long. Germline-derived CDR1 and CDR2 are MNHEY and SMNVEV (reference sequence). RNA totalling about 0.5 to 1 ug underwent reverse transcription with random hexamers. It was immunoSEQ multiplex PCR that amplified TCR beta CDR3 across 54 Vbeta and 13 Jbeta. MiXCR, run by TCRdb on the immunoSEQ multiplex PCR reads, gives a single entry per CDR3 protein. The table records about 300,000 distinct CDR3 sequences, 70% to 90% of them present only once.

The specimen was CD8+ T cells from PBMCs. The chain is built from TRBV27 and TRBJ2-1; 11 bases fit TRBD2. This TCR came from a human donor with multiple sclerosis. Here the CDR3 reads CASRILAGDNEQFF. As DNA, the CDR3 is TGTGCCAGCCGAATACTAGCGGGAGACAATGAGCAGTTCTTC.